This record covers a single TCR beta chain. Specified time point: newly diagnosed GD, antithyroid drugs for less than 3 months. Following extraction of RNA from PBMCs, that RNA was used to make the TCR library. In building TCR beta libraries, iRepertoire HTBI primers were used together with Arm-PCR of CDR3 regions. Via MiXCR, TCRdb re-called the multiplex PCR reads, giving one row per CDR3 protein. The sample lists around 400,000 distinct CDR3 sequences; 10% to 15% were seen once. This sample stems from a study of regulatory T cells in long-lasting Graves disease. Germline lookup yields CDR1 ENHRY and CDR2 SYGVKD. V was trimmed by 8 bases and J by 10 bases, leaving 17 bases between them. This CDR3 spans 12 amino acids. A further study also used this sample, focusing on T cells in Graves' hyperthyroidism and ophthalmopathy. That publication notes: Calling Graves' hyperthyroidism stable meant ophthalmopathy did not progress within 18 months. The HTBI set primed first-round TCR CDR3 RT-PCR.

The chain combines TRBV10-3 with TRBJ1-1; no clear D gene. The material sequenced was peripheral blood mononuclear cells (PBMCs), taken at new diagnosis, from a patient treated with antithyroid drugs. The clonotype comes from a woman aged 18-35 years with Graves disease. The CDR3 DNA is TGTGCCATCGCGGATCAAGGTATGTTAGCTTTCTTT. Translated: CAIADQGMLAFF.